The clone carrying this T cell receptor (beta chain) was picked up many times. The antigen remains unidentified. This record belongs to a study of glioma-infiltrating T cells. Overall study: Glioblastomas were WHO grade IV, sampled at first diagnosis; low-grade were grade II. Study conclusions and caveats: Tissue-blood divergence was below expectation in non-neoplastic patients, above in gliomas. Tissue and blood shared very few CDR3 sequences.

Using RNA template, CDR3s of TCR alpha and beta were amplified with iRepertoire arm-PCR. One entry per CDR3 protein results from TCRdb running MiXCR on the multiplex PCR reads. The sample holds around 350,000 distinct CDR3 sequences; 41% are singletons and the top ten take 12%. The sequence derives from a human donor with low-grade glioma or glioblastoma, undergoing nonglioma brain surgery, or in good health (not recorded which). The sample taken for sequencing was glioma tissue, nonneoplastic brain tissue, or PBMCs (not recorded which).

The CDR3 bases are TGTGCCAGCAGCCAAGTGGCAGATACGCAGTATTTT. As protein: CASSQVADTQYF. V gene TRBV3-1 combines with J gene TRBJ2-3; D gene ambiguous. This CDR3 has 12 residues. Germline V CDR1 and CDR2: LGHDT, YNNKEL (reference sequence). Trimming cost V 1 base and J 4 bases, with 3 bases left between them.